Following are 31 T cell receptor beta chains from one sample sequenced in a study of graft-versus-host responses after intestinal transplantation (TCRdb year 2021). The sample's time point label is to be understood as: cells obtained before transplantation from donor or recipient. For these TCRs, the target antigens are not known. To prepare the library, the immunoSEQ multiplex PCR assay was applied. TCRdb took this table from immuneACCESS and kept in-frame rearrangements with V and J called. Such tables lack part of the clones; where checked against another copy, unresolved V genes explain under half of the gap, and the rest is unexplained. In this sample the table shows 65,000 to 100,000 clones, under 95% of which occur a single time. The ten largest make up roughly 0.4% of the sample. Specimen: unstimulated CD8+ T cells sorted from spleen or lymph node cells, collected before transplant. Source of these receptors: a human donor who was the organ donor for an intestinal transplant.

The CDR3 nucleotides are TGTGCCAGTAGTCCATACAGGGGCGGATCCTACGAGCAGTACTTC. This encodes CASSPYRGGSYEQYF. V is TRBV19 and J is TRBJ2-7, with 7 bases aligning to TRBD1. CDR3 size: 15 residues. Trimming cost V 5 bases and J 1 base; bases outside gene matches: 8. The germline V gene has CDR1 LNHDA and CDR2 SQIVND (reference sequence).

The genes are TRBV19 and TRBJ1-1; tentatively, D is TRBD1 (6 bases). Between the trimmed V and J ends, which lost 6 bases and 0 bases, there was a span of 8 bases. This CDR3 has 13 amino acids. Per the germline V gene, CDR1 is LNHDA and CDR2 is SQIVND (reference sequence). In DNA form, the CDR3 reads TGTGCCAGTAGGGCAGGGGTGAACACTGAAGCTTTCTTT. Amino acids: CASRAGVNTEAFF.

This chain links TRBV18 with TRBJ1-1; D gene unclear. CDR3 length: 17 amino acids. Between the trimmed V and J ends, which lost 2 bases and 5 bases, there was a span of 21 bases. Germline values: CDR1 KGHSH, CDR2 LQKENI. The CDR3 coding sequence is TGTGCCAGCTCACCATTGATTACGAGGGTCTCTGAGACTGAAGCTTTCTTT. Translating gives CASSPLITRVSETEAFF.

The chain employs TRBV29-1 and TRBJ1-2, with no clear D. This CDR3 has 11 amino acids. Trimming cost V 2 bases and J 6 bases, with 7 bases left between them. Germline CDR1 is SQVTM and CDR2 is ANQGSEA. Written as DNA, the CDR3 is TGCAGCGTTGAACAGGTCCATGGCTACACCTTC. Its translation is CSVEQVHGYTF.

The CDR3 loop is CASSLFLGGALYEQYF. The CDR3 DNA follows: TGTGCCAGCAGTTTATTCCTCGGGGGGGCCTTATACGAGCAGTACTTC. The chain has TRBV28 and TRBJ2-7; 8 bases fit TRBD2. This CDR3 is 16 amino acids long. CDR1 is MDHEN, CDR2 SYDVKM, per germline. V was pared by 1 base and J by 4 bases, with 9 bases of the junction left unmatched.

The chain combines TRBV7-6 with TRBJ2-3; 11 bases fit TRBD2. The CDR3 is 16 residues long. V shed 1 base, J shed 2 bases, and the junction held 2 bases outside the gene matches. CDR1 SGHVS and CDR2 FNYEAQ come from the germline V gene. In DNA, the CDR3 is TGTGCCAGCAGCTTAGAACTAGCGGGGGCCACAGATACGCAGTATTTT. This sequence encodes CASSLELAGATDTQYF.

This sequence joins TRBV5-6 and TRBJ2-7, with D perhaps matching TRBD2 (6 bases). This CDR3 comprises 13 residues. Germline-derived CDR1 and CDR2 are SGHDT and YYEEEE. Trimming removed 4 bases at V and 2 bases at J, with 10 bases between. Here the CDR3 reads CASSQEGPYEQYF. CDR3 bases: TGTGCCAGCAGCCAGGAGGGACCCTACGAGCAGTACTTC.

V and J are TRBV11-2 and TRBJ2-3, with 14 positions matching TRBD2. Per the germline V gene, CDR1 is SGHAT and CDR2 is FQNNGV. This CDR3 has 15 amino acids. The junction had 7 bases not matched to a gene; V was cut back by 5 bases and J by 9 bases. As DNA, the CDR3 is TGTGCCAGCAGCCCAATGGGACTAGCGGGGGACACGCAGTATTTT. This translates into CASSPMGLAGDTQYF.

This chain links TRBV10-2 with TRBJ2-1; 9 bases align to TRBD2. The CDR3 is 14 residues long. Looked up from germline, CDR1 is WSHSY and CDR2 is SAAADI. V was clipped by 5 bases and J by 9 bases; unmatched bases: 8. In DNA, the CDR3 is TGCGCCAGCAGTAGTAGCGGGGGATTTAGTGAGCAGTTCTTC. Its protein product is CASSSSGGFSEQFF.

The V gene is TRBV7-2, the J gene TRBJ2-5, with a possible D match to TRBD2 (6 bases). The J call may not be correct, given that the DNA end is closer to TRBJ2-7. Germline V gene lookup returns CDR1 SGHTA and CDR2 FQGNSA. This CDR3 spans 18 amino acids. This CDR3 reads CASSPAGFVGAGAYEQYF. The CDR3 DNA reads TGTGCCAGCAGCCCAGCGGGCTTTGTTGGCGCCGGGGCCTACGAGCAGTACTTC.

CDR3 sequence: CASSFLGVQQETQYF. CDR3 in DNA: TGTGCCAGCAGTTTCCTCGGGGTACAGCAAGAGACCCAGTACTTC. The rearrangement uses TRBV28 and TRBJ2-5; D perhaps matches TRBD2 (5 bases). Trimming pared 3 bases from V and 2 bases from J, leaving 13 bases between. Germline V gene data show CDR1 as MDHEN and CDR2 as SYDVKM. This CDR3 spans 15 amino acids.

The J gene is TRBJ2-2, the V gene TRBV25-1; D is uncertain. The germline V gene has CDR1 MGHDK and CDR2 SYGVNS. Trimming shortened V by 8 bases and J by 2 bases, and 9 bases separated the two germline ends. The CDR3 totals 13 residues. The CDR3 bases are TGTGCCAGCTCACAATTCAACACCGGGGAGCTGTTTTTT. Translated, it gives CASSQFNTGELFF.

The rearrangement uses TRBV18 and TRBJ2-5; TRBD2 aligns across 13 bases. The J call may be mistaken, given a closer DNA end match to TRBJ2-7. CDR3 length: 18 amino acids. Germline CDR1 reads KGHSH; CDR2 reads LQKENI. CDR3 coding DNA: TGTGCCAGCTCACCACCGGGACTAGCGGGGATTGTCACCTACGAGCAGTACTTC. It codes for CASSPPGLAGIVTYEQYF.

The chain couples TRBV9 to TRBJ2-1, with a weak D call TRBD1 (5 bases). V lost 3 bases and J 6 bases, leaving 7 bases between the germline ends. Germline values: CDR1 SGDLS, CDR2 YYNGEE. The CDR3 is 12 residues long. CDR3: CASSGQGNEQFF. CDR3 in DNA: TGTGCCAGCAGCGGTCAGGGCAATGAGCAGTTCTTC.

This chain links TRBV7-9 with TRBJ2-3, with D uncertain. Germline V lookup: CDR1 SEHNR, CDR2 FQNEAQ (reference sequence). The V end was cut by 7 bases, the J end by 2 bases, with 4 bases between. The CDR3 has 11 amino acids. CDR3 loop: CASILTDTQYF. CDR3 DNA sequence: TGTGCCAGCATCCTCACAGATACGCAGTATTTT.

This rearrangement joins TRBV28 to TRBJ1-5; possible D gene TRBD1, 5 bases. V lost 5 bases to trimming and J lost 4 bases, with 15 bases between them. CDR3 size: 15 residues. CDR1 is MDHEN and CDR2 is SYDVKM in the germline V gene. The CDR3 DNA is TGTGCCAGCAGTCCAGACAGAAACTCAAATCAGCCCCAGCATTTT. This gives the protein CASSPDRNSNQPQHF.

The CDR3 here is CASSLDLIAKNIQYF. CDR3 nucleotides: TGTGCCAGCAGTTTGGACTTAATAGCCAAAAACATTCAGTACTTC. This chain links TRBV2 with TRBJ2-4; D might be TRBD2 (5 bases). The CDR3 is made up of 15 amino acids. The V gene's germline CDR1 is SNHLY and CDR2 FYNNEI. V dropped 5 bases and J dropped 0 bases, with 11 bases sitting between them.

V usage is TRBV25-1 and J usage is TRBJ1-1, with unresolved D. The V and J ends lost 6 bases and 1 base respectively, with 9 bases between them. CDR3 length equals 13 residues. Germline V gene sequence: CDR1 MGHDK, CDR2 SYGVNS. CDR3 amino acids: CASRYTENTEAFF. The CDR3 DNA reads TGTGCCAGCAGATACACAGAGAACACTGAAGCTTTCTTT.

CDR3 DNA: TGTGCCAGCAGCTTAGTAGGGGCGAACACTGAAGCTTTCTTT. It encodes CASSLVGANTEAFF. This chain uses TRBV7-9 with TRBJ1-1; the D gene is possibly TRBD1 (5 bases). With 1 base removed from V and 1 base from J, the gap between germline ends came to 7 bases. The CDR3 runs to 14 residues. CDR1 is SEHNR, CDR2 FQNEAQ, per germline (reference sequence).

The chain uses TRBV5-1 and TRBJ2-5, with 7 bases aligning to TRBD1. Looked up from germline, CDR1 is SGHRS and CDR2 is YFSETQ. The trim removed 5 bases at V and 1 base at J, leaving 5 bases unmatched. This CDR3 contains 14 residues. The CDR3 region is CASRLRDSQETQYF. The DNA of the CDR3 is TGCGCCAGCAGACTCCGGGACAGCCAAGAGACCCAGTACTTC.

The V call is TRBV5-1, the J call TRBJ2-5; TRBD2 agrees at 10 bases. Germline V CDR1 and CDR2: SGHRS, YFSETQ. The CDR3 runs to 18 residues. J gave up 6 bases and V 0 bases, and 14 bases lay outside the gene matches. The CDR3 DNA reads as TGCGCCAGCAGCTTGGAGACTAGCGGGCACCTGGGGGGACAGACCCAGTACTTC. Translation: CASSLETSGHLGGQTQYF.

V usage is TRBV29-1 and J usage is TRBJ2-7; perhaps TRBD2 as D (5 bases). V was trimmed by 0 bases and J by 7 bases, leaving 10 bases between them. Germline lookup yields CDR1 SQVTM and CDR2 ANQGSEA. The CDR3 consists of 12 residues. The CDR3 spells CSVEDSTGEQYF. The DNA for the CDR3 is TGCAGCGTTGAAGATTCGACGGGAGAGCAGTACTTC.

This chain joins TRBV7-9 and TRBJ1-1; D is uncertain. This CDR3 contains 17 residues. The germline gives CDR1 SEHNR, CDR2 FQNEAQ (reference sequence). V lost 5 bases to trimming and J lost 1 base, with 20 bases between them. In DNA, the CDR3 is TGTGCCAGCAGCCCTTCGGAAGTCAGGTTGCGGAACACTGAAGCTTTCTTT. It specifies CASSPSEVRLRNTEAFF.

V usage is TRBV7-9 and J usage is TRBJ2-7; 9 bases are shared with TRBD2. This CDR3 region has 15 residues. The V segment lost 5 bases and the J segment 6 bases; nucleotides outside the gene matches: 11. The germline V gene has CDR1 SEHNR and CDR2 FQNEAQ (reference sequence). The CDR3 DNA sequence: TGTGCCAGCAGCCCCCCTAGGCTAGCGGGGCGCGAGCAGTACTTC. As protein: CASSPPRLAGREQYF.

The V call is TRBV4-1, the J call TRBJ1-5, with D perhaps TRBD1 (6 bases). V was clipped by 4 bases and J by 2 bases, with 12 bases between them. Germline V gene sequence: CDR1 MGHRA, CDR2 YSYEKL. The CDR3 totals 15 residues. The CDR3 bases are TGCGCCAGCAGCCGGACGGACAGTGGCAATCAGCCCCAGCATTTT. Its translation is CASSRTDSGNQPQHF.

The J gene is TRBJ1-4, the V gene TRBV29-1; 9 bases match TRBD1. The CDR3 has 12 residues. Germline V gives CDR1 SQVTM, CDR2 ANQGSEA. V was pared by 7 bases and J by 6 bases, with 3 bases of the junction left unmatched. The CDR3 region has the DNA TGCAGCGCGGACAGGGGAGATGAAAAACTGTTTTTT. Its protein product is CSADRGDEKLFF.

This clone has just one count. The V call is TRBV2, the J call TRBJ1-1, with D possibly matching TRBD1 (5 bases). Trimming left V 0 bases short and J 1 base short, with 9 bases between. The CDR3 is made up of 15 amino acids. Germline V CDR1 and CDR2: SNHLY, FYNNEI. The CDR3 coding sequence is TGTGCCAGCAGTGAAGCGACAGCCTCGAACACTGAAGCTTTCTTT. Encoded protein: CASSEATASNTEAFF.

The chain couples TRBV9 to TRBJ1-2; TRBD1 aligns across 7 bases. The CDR3 has 18 amino acids. V shed 0 bases and J 0 bases; nucleotides not matched to a gene: 11. Germline V CDR1 and CDR2: SGDLS, YYNGEE. CDR3 residues: CASSVATGTAGANYGYTF. CDR3 nucleotide sequence: TGTGCCAGCAGCGTAGCTACAGGGACAGCTGGGGCTAACTATGGCTACACCTTC. Complete variable domain (other parts from reference TRBV9 and TRBJ1-2): DSGVTQTPKHLITATGQRVTLRCSPRSGDLSVYWYQQSLDQGLQFLIQYYNGEERAKGNILERFSAQQFPDLHSELNLSSLELGDSALYFCASSVATGTAGANYGYTFGSGTRLTVV.

This chain links TRBV5-4 with TRBJ1-1; maybe TRBD1 (6 bases). Between the trimmed V and J ends, which lost 4 bases and 5 bases, there was a span of 12 bases. Per the germline V gene, CDR1 is SGHNT and CDR2 is YYREEE (reference sequence). This CDR3 is 13 amino acids long. CDR3 sequence (DNA): TGTGCCAGCAGCCTCTGGGGGCTTACTGAAGCTTTCTTT. It encodes CASSLWGLTEAFF.

V usage is TRBV6-1 and J usage is TRBJ2-7; perhaps TRBD1 as D (6 bases). Germline lookup yields CDR1 MNHNS and CDR2 SASEGT. V was trimmed by 3 bases and J by 4 bases, leaving 10 bases between them. This CDR3 has 13 amino acids. CDR3: CASSEDSPYEQYF. The DNA of the CDR3 is TGTGCCAGCAGTGAGGACAGTCCGTACGAGCAGTACTTC.

V usage is TRBV4-2 and J usage is TRBJ2-5, with D unclear. The J call may be faulty, since TRBJ2-7 better matches the DNA end. Germline V CDR1 and CDR2: LGHNA, YNFKEQ. The CDR3 has 15 residues. This CDR3 reads CASSQEGYSDYEQYF. Here the CDR3 DNA reads TGTGCCAGCAGCCAAGAAGGCTACTCAGACTACGAGCAGTACTTC.